Listed below are T cell receptor beta chains from one sample, sequenced in a study of OX40 agonist ivuxolimab in advanced cancers. Some clones are missing from TCRdb's copy, which holds only in-frame ones; the method was immunoSEQ multiplex PCR. The sample consists of around 150,000 clones, 94% of them appearing once. Sequencing was performed on CD4+ or CD8+ T cells sorted from blood, taken in a trial of the OX40 agonist ivuxolimab. These receptors were obtained from an adult with an advanced solid tumor such as melanoma, head and neck, liver or kidney cancer. Each CDR3 is given with its conserved first and last residue. Fields, in order: V gene, D gene, J gene, clone size, CDR3 length, CDR3 DNA, CDR3 protein. The D gene is left open where the match is weak. Clone size is given for some rows only: seen once, a few or many times, or a class if the clone is expanded.

>TRBV5-4|.|TRBJ1-5|.|14
TGTGCCAGCAGCCTCGGGGGAGGCAATCAGCCCCAGCATTTT
CASSLGGGNQPQHF
>TRBV14|.|TRBJ2-5|.|14
TGTGCCAGCAGCCCCCGCGGGATACAAGAGACCCAGTACTTC
CASSPRGIQETQYF
>TRBV11-2|TRBD1|TRBJ1-4|once|16
TGTGCCAGCAGCTCCTTAAGACAGGGTACTAATGAAAAACTGTTTTTT
CASSSLRQGTNEKLFF
>TRBV7-3|.|TRBJ1-1|once|15
TGTGCCAGCAGCCCCACCGGCAAGGGCTGGACTGAAGCTTTCTTT
CASSPTGKGWTEAFF
>TRBV6-1|TRBD1|TRBJ2-7|.|14
TGTGCCAGCAGAGGACAGGGGTCCCGCTACGAGCAGTACTTC
CASRGQGSRYEQYF
>TRBV7-7|.|TRBJ2-5|once|13
TGTGCCAGCAGCTTGCGGACCAAAGAGACCCAGTACTTC
CASSLRTKETQYF
>TRBV7-2|.|TRBJ1-3|.|17
TGTGCCAGCAGCTGGGGCGGGGGGGCCCACTCTGGAAACACCATATATTTT
CASSWGGGAHSGNTIYF
>TRBV7-2|.|TRBJ1-5|.|15
TGTGCCAGCAGCTTACGAACACTTGGCGATCAGCCCCAGCATTTT
CASSLRTLGDQPQHF
>TRBV9|TRBD2|TRBJ2-1|.|17
TGTGCCAGCAGCGGAGGCGCTAGCGGCCACTCCTACAATGAGCAGTTCTTC
CASSGGASGHSYNEQFF
>TRBV16|.|TRBJ2-1|.|11
TGTGCCAGCAGCCACTTGGATGAGCAGTTCTTC
CASSHLDEQFF
>TRBV7-2|TRBD1|TRBJ1-2|.|14
TGTGCCAGCAGCCCACAGGGGGCGCTTTATGGCTACACCTTC
CASSPQGALYGYTF
>TRBV5-4|.|TRBJ2-7|.|12
TGTGCCAGCAGCTTGGGGGCCTACGAGCAGTACTTC
CASSLGAYEQYF
>TRBV28|.|TRBJ1-1|.|13
TGTGCCAGCAGCGGACGGAGACCCACTGAAGCTTTCTTT
CASSGRRPTEAFF
>TRBV2|TRBD1|TRBJ2-7|.|15
TGTGCCAGCACCCTACAGGGGGATCTCTCCTACGAGCAGTACTTC
CASTLQGDLSYEQYF
>TRBV7-9|.|TRBJ1-1|.|13
TGTGCCAGCAGAGAGGACCGGAACACTGAAGCTTTCTTT
CASREDRNTEAFF
>TRBV5-1|TRBD2|TRBJ2-1|.|15
TGCGCCAGCAGCTTGGAGCTAGCGGGGTACAATGAGCAGTTCTTC
CASSLELAGYNEQFF
>TRBV18|TRBD2|TRBJ2-3|.|15
TGTGCCAGCTCACTCGATAGCGGGGGCCGGAATACGCAGTATTTT
CASSLDSGGRNTQYF
>TRBV15|.|TRBJ2-2|once|16
TGTGCCACCAGCCCCAGACTAGTGGGGGCCACCGGGGAGCTGTTTTTT
CATSPRLVGATGELFF
>TRBV28|.|TRBJ2-1|.|13
TGTGCCAGCAGTCGTCCGACTTACAATGAGCAGTTCTTC
CASSRPTYNEQFF
>TRBV7-2|TRBD1|TRBJ2-7|.|18
TGTGCCAGCAGCCTGACCTCCGGCCTGCGACAGGGGGGCTACGAGCAGTACTTC
CASSLTSGLRQGGYEQYF
>TRBV7-2|TRBD1|TRBJ2-7|.|15
TGTGCCAGCAGCTTAATGGAGACAGGGCCCTACGAGCAGTACTTC
CASSLMETGPYEQYF
>TRBV13|.|TRBJ2-3|.|17
TGTGCCAGCAGCTTAGGAGGACAGTATTATAGCACAGATACGCAGTATTTT
CASSLGGQYYSTDTQYF
>TRBV5-1|.|TRBJ1-1|.|13
TGCGCCAGCAGCTTTTCGGCAGACACTGAAGCTTTCTTT
CASSFSADTEAFF
>TRBV7-9|.|TRBJ2-6|.|19
TGTGCCAGCAGCCCGAGTTTTTCCAGGGCAAGGTCTGGGGCCAACGTCCTGACTTTC
CASSPSFSRARSGANVLTF
>TRBV9|.|TRBJ2-1|.|14
TGTGCCAGCAGCGTAGAGACGCCAGGGAATGAGCAGTTCTTC
CASSVETPGNEQFF
>TRBV4-3|.|TRBJ1-2|.|14
TGCGCCAGCAGCCCGGTAAGCGGCGCATATGGCTACACCTTC
CASSPVSGAYGYTF
>TRBV6-5|TRBD1|TRBJ2-7|once|15
TGTGCCAGCAGTTCCCGGGACAGGGGATTTGGGGAGCAGTACTTC
CASSSRDRGFGEQYF
>TRBV5-4|.|TRBJ1-1|.|11
TGTGCCAGCAGCTTGAACACTGAAGCTTTCTTT
CASSLNTEAFF
>TRBV30|.|TRBJ2-3|once|17
TGTGCCTGGAGTGTACGGGGCAGGCGCACTAGCACAGATACGCAGTATTTT
CAWSVRGRRTSTDTQYF
>TRBV7-2|TRBD1|TRBJ2-6|.|20
TGTGCCAGCAGCTTAGCATTCTGGGACAGGGGGCGATCTGGGGCCAACGTCCTGACTTTC
CASSLAFWDRGRSGANVLTF
>TRBV7-8|TRBD2|TRBJ2-5|.|18
TGTGCCAGCAGCTTACCTATTCGACTAGCGGGGGGGCGGGAGACCCAGTACTTC
CASSLPIRLAGGRETQYF
>TRBV9|.|TRBJ1-1|once|14
TGTGCCAGCAGCGTAACGGGGCTCGGCACTGAAGCTTTCTTT
CASSVTGLGTEAFF
>TRBV4-3|TRBD1|TRBJ2-3|.|17
TGCGCCAGCAGCCAAGTTAGGGCAGGGGGAGGCACAGATACGCAGTATTTT
CASSQVRAGGGTDTQYF
>TRBV5-6|TRBD1|TRBJ1-1|.|14
TGTGCCAGCAGATCGAGGAGGGGGCTCACTGAAGCTTTCTTT
CASRSRRGLTEAFF
>TRBV28|TRBD2|TRBJ2-1|.|16
TGTGCCAGCAGTTTAGCGGCGGGAGCCGGGTTGATGGAGCAGTTCTTC
CASSLAAGAGLMEQFF
>TRBV30|TRBD2|TRBJ2-7|once|14
TGTGCCTGGAGTCCGGGACTAGCGGAATACGAGCAGTACTTC
CAWSPGLAEYEQYF
>TRBV25-1|TRBD2|TRBJ2-2|.|16
TGTGCCAGCAGAGTTCAGCGGGGGGGCAACACCGGGGAGCTGTTTTTT
CASRVQRGGNTGELFF
>TRBV11-2|.|TRBJ2-7|.|15
TGTGCCAGCAGCACCCCCCGGGGTAGGGGATACGAGCAGTACTTC
CASSTPRGRGYEQYF
>TRBV18|.|TRBJ2-5|once|12
TGTGCCAGCTCACCTCCCGGGGAGACCCAGTACTTC
CASSPPGETQYF
>TRBV27|.|TRBJ1-1|.|14
TGTGCCAGCAGAATACAGTATATGAACACTGAAGCTTTCTTT
CASRIQYMNTEAFF
>TRBV12-2|.|TRBJ2-1|once|20
TGTGCAAGTCGCTTAAGGGACGGGACTAGCGGGAGGGCTTCCTACAATGAGCAGTTCTTC
CASRLRDGTSGRASYNEQFF
>TRBV2|TRBD2|TRBJ2-7|.|14
TGTGCCAGCAGCAACCTAGCGGGAGTCTACGAGCAGTACTTC
CASSNLAGVYEQYF
>TRBV6-5|TRBD1|TRBJ2-7|.|12
TGTGCCAGCAGAACAGGGGGCGTCGAGCAGTACTTC
CASRTGGVEQYF